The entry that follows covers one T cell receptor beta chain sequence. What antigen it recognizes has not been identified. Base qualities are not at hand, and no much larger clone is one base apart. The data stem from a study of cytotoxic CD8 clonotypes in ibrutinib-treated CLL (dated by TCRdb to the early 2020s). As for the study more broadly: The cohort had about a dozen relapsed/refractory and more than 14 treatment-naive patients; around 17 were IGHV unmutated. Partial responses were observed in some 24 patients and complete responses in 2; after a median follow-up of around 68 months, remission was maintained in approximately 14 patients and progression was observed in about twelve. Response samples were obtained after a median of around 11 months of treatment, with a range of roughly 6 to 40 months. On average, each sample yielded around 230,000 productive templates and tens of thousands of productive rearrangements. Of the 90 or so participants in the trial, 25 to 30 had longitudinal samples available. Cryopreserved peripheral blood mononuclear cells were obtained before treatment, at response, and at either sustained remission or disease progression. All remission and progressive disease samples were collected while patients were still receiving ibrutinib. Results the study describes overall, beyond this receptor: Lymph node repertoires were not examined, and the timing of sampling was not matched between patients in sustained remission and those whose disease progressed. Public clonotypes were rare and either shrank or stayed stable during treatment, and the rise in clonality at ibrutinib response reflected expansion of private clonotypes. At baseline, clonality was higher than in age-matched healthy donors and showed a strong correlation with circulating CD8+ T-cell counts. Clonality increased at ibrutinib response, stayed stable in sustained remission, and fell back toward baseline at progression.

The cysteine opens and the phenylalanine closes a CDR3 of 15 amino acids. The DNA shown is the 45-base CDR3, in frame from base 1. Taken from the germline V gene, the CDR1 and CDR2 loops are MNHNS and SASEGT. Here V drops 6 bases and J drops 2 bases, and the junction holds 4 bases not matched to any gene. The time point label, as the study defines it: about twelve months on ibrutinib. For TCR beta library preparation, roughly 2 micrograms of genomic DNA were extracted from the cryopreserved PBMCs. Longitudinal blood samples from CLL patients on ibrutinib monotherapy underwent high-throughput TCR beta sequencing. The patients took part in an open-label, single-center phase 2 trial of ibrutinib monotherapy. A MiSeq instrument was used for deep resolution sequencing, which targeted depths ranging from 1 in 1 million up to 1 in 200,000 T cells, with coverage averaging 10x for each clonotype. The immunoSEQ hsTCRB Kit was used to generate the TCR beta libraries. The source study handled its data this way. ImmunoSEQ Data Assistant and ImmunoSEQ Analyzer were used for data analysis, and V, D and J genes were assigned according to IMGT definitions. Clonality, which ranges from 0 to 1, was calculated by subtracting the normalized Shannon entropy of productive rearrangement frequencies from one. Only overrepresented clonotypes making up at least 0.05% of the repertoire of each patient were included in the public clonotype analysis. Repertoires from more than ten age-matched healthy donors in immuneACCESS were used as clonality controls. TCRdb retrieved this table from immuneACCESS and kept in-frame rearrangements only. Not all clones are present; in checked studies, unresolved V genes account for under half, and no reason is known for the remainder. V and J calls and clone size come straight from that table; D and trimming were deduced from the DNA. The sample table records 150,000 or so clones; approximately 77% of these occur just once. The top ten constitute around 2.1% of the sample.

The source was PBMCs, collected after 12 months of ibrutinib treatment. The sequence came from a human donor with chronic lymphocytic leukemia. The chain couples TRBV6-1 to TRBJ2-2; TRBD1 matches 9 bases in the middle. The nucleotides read TGTGCCAGCAGGAGGACAGGGGTTAACACCGGGGAGCTGTTTTTT. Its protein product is CASRRTGVNTGELFF.